This TCR beta chain originates from a study of blood T cell repertoires in COVID-19. Background on the study: In each case, the material was cDNA or gDNA derived from T cells, B-cell-depleted T cells, or PBMCs.

The method was immunoSEQ multiplex PCR; TCRdb's version includes in-frame clones alone and lacks a portion of them. The sample yields tens of thousands of clones, around 86% seen once. Germline lookup yields CDR1 SGHRS and CDR2 YFSETQ. This CDR3 has 15 residues. Between the trimmed V and J ends, which lost 6 bases and 7 bases, there was a span of 22 bases. This receptor was identified in a man aged 70-80 years with active or convalescent COVID-19. This chain uses TRBV5-1 with TRBJ1-2, with a tentative D call TRBD1 (6 bases). The sample consisted of peripheral blood. The CDR3 loop is CASTPSRGGAGGYTF. In nucleotides, the CDR3 is TGCGCCAGCACCCCCTCCCGGGGGGGGGCAGGTGGCTACACCTTC. The whole variable domain, filled in from reference TRBV5-1 and TRBJ1-2, reads KAGVTQTPRYLIKTRGQQVTLSCSPISGHRSVSWYQQTPGQGLQFLFEYFSETQRNKGNFPGRFSGRQFSNSRSEMNVSTLELGDSALYLCASTPSRGGAGGYTFGSGTRLTVV.